A selection of T cell receptor beta chains follows, all from one sample in a study of cytomegalovirus exposure and HLA in healthy donors. Some clones are missing from TCRdb's copy, which holds only in-frame ones; the method was immunoSEQ multiplex PCR. The sample lists about 150,000 clones, approximately 80% seen once, with approximately 2.2% in the top ten. The source material was PBMCs. The receptors originated from a male donor in good health and CMV-seronegative. CDR3s include the opening cysteine and the closing phenylalanine or tryptophan. The order of the fields is D gene, V gene, clone size, J gene, CDR3 DNA, CDR3 protein. The D gene is left open where the match is weak. Rows may omit the clone size; those that give it use once, few, many or a size class.

-	TRBV23-1	once	TRBJ1-6	TGCGCCAGCAGTCAATCGGGGCAGGGTAATTCACCCCTCCACTTT	CASSQSGQGNSPLHF
-	TRBV25-1	few	TRBJ1-2	TGTGCCAGCAGTGAATATACGGTTCGAAATGGCTACACCTTC	CASSEYTVRNGYTF
TRBD2	TRBV5-1	-	TRBJ2-3	TGCGCCAGCAGACCGGGACTAGCGGCAGATACGCAGTATTTT	CASRPGLAADTQYF
-	TRBV6-6	-	TRBJ1-4	TGTGCCAGCAGTTCCTGGAGGGCAACAACTAATGAAAAACTGTTTTTT	CASSSWRATTNEKLFF
-	TRBV6-5	-	TRBJ2-3	TGTGCCAGCAGGAGAGACTTCACAGATACGCAGTATTTT	CASRRDFTDTQYF
TRBD1	TRBV20-1	-	TRBJ1-5	TGCAGTGCCTCAGGGGGCCAGCCCCAGCATTTT	CSASGGQPQHF
-	TRBV9	-	TRBJ2-6	TGTGCCAGCAGCGTAGTAGCAGGGCCCTCTGGGGCCAACGTCCTGACTTTC	CASSVVAGPSGANVLTF
-	TRBV5-1	-	TRBJ1-6	TGCGCCAGCAGGAGATACATACTAGATAATTCACCCCTCCACTTT	CASRRYILDNSPLHF
TRBD2	TRBV4-2	-	TRBJ2-5	TGTGCCAGCAGCCAAGTCTTTGGTAGCGGGGGGTTTGAGACCCAGTACTTC	CASSQVFGSGGFETQYF
-	TRBV19	once	TRBJ1-5	TGTGCCAGTAGTCAGCAGGCCCAAGATAATCAGCCCCAGCATTTT	CASSQQAQDNQPQHF
TRBD1	TRBV15	-	TRBJ2-2	TGTGCCACCGGTAGGGACAGGGCGTGGGAACTGTTTTTT	CATGRDRAWELFF
TRBD1	TRBV4-3	-	TRBJ1-2	TGCGCCAGCAGCCAAGGACAGGGCTCCGCACGAGGCTACACCTTC	CASSQGQGSARGYTF
-	TRBV6-6	-	TRBJ1-4	TGTGCCAGCAGTTACAGGGGTAATGAAAAACTGTTTTTT	CASSYRGNEKLFF
-	TRBV6-8	-	TRBJ2-7	TGTGCCAGCAGTTGTGGAGGGATATCCTACGAGCAGTACTTC	CASSCGGISYEQYF
-	TRBV7-7	once	TRBJ2-1	TGTGCTAGCAGCTTAACCGGGACACCGAGCTCCTACAATGAGCAGTTCTTC	CASSLTGTPSSYNEQFF
-	TRBV6-4	-	TRBJ1-2	TGTGCCAGCAGTGGCCTCACAGTGCACTATGGCTACACCTTC	CASSGLTVHYGYTF
-	TRBV13	-	TRBJ2-6	TGTGCCAGCAGCTTAGGCCGAGAAATGGCCAACGTCCTGACTTTC	CASSLGREMANVLTF
TRBD1	TRBV12-5	-	TRBJ2-1	TGTGCTAGTGGTTTGGTAGGGACAGGGGGCATAAATGAGCAGTTCTTC	CASGLVGTGGINEQFF
TRBD2	TRBV11-2	-	TRBJ2-5	TGTGCCAGCAGTTCCGGACTAGACTCGACCCAGTACTTC	CASSSGLDSTQYF
-	TRBV5-1	-	TRBJ2-7	TGCGCCAGCAGCTTGGGTGGCAGGCGATCCTACGAGCAGTACTTC	CASSLGGRRSYEQYF
TRBD1	TRBV4-3	few	TRBJ1-6	TGCGCCAGCAGCCAAGATCGTCAGGGGGTTTGGGATTCACCCCTCCACTTT	CASSQDRQGVWDSPLHF
TRBD2	TRBV7-2	-	TRBJ2-7	TGTGCCAGCAGCTCTGGACTAGCGGGCGAGCAGTACTTC	CASSSGLAGEQYF
-	TRBV4-3	once	TRBJ1-2	TGCGCCAGCAGCCAAGATCTCTGGAGGAACTATGGCTACCCCTTC	CASSQDLWRNYGYPF
-	TRBV12-5	once	TRBJ2-7	TGTGCTAGTGGTTTGGACCCACTGATAAGTTTCTCCTACGAGCAGTACTTC	CASGLDPLISFSYEQYF
-	TRBV5-5	-	TRBJ2-7	TGTGCCAGCAGCTTGGGAAGGGCACTTTTTACGGGGGAGCAGTACTTC	CASSLGRALFTGEQYF
-	TRBV15	-	TRBJ2-2	TGTGCCACCAGCATTAATGCCGGGGAGCTGTTTTTT	CATSINAGELFF
TRBD1	TRBV10-1	-	TRBJ2-7	TGCGCCAGCAGGCAGGACAGGCCGGCCTACGAGCAGTACTTC	CASRQDRPAYEQYF
-	TRBV19	-	TRBJ2-5	TGTGCCAGTAGTATCCGAGGGGGAGAGACCCAGTACTTC	CASSIRGGETQYF
TRBD1	TRBV6-1	-	TRBJ2-2	TGTGCCAGCAGAGAGACAGGGGGCAGGACCGGGGAGCTGTTTTTT	CASRETGGRTGELFF
TRBD1	TRBV29-1	-	TRBJ2-2	TGCAGCGTAGGGGGACAGGGAAACGCGAACACCGGGGAGCTGTTTTTT	CSVGGQGNANTGELFF
TRBD1	TRBV28	-	TRBJ2-7	TGTGCCAGCACCCACTCCGGGACAGGGGGCTACGAGCAGTACTTC	CASTHSGTGGYEQYF